A single T cell receptor (beta chain) is shown here with its context. Its antigen remains unknown. The sample is drawn from a study of CD8+CD57+ T cells in acquired aplastic anemia. Whole-study context: The study obtained an average of 3.2 ug of DNA from sorted CD4+ and CD8+ cells. Healthy donor CD4+ cell samples had a mean of about 11 million reads.

Genomic DNA served as template for TCR beta VDJ and CDR3 profiling. One entry per CDR3 protein, called by TCRdb with MiXCR from the reads. The sample lists tens of thousands of distinct CDR3 sequences; approximately 46% were seen once. The study's findings and limits: Patient and control CD8+ Simpson's diversity was not significantly different. Patients and controls shared over 25 CD8+ CDR3 sequences.

The CDR3 runs 15 residues. V lost 2 bases and J 7 bases, leaving 15 bases between the germline ends. Germline V gene sequence: CDR1 LGHNA, CDR2 YNFKEQ. Material: sorted CD4+, CD8+, or CD8+CD57+ T cells (not recorded which) from PBMCs. The TCR originated in a human donor in good health, serving as a control. The V and J genes are TRBV4-2 and TRBJ2-1, with no clear D. The CDR3 DNA sequence: TGTGCCAGCAGCCAAAGCGAGGTCGTGGTAAATGAGCAGTTCTTC. Protein product: CASSQSEVVVNEQFF.